The 32 T cell receptor beta chains below come from one sample, sequenced in a study of T cells in women clearing cervical HPV infection. The repertoire was sequenced with immunoSEQ multiplex PCR; TCRdb's copy has only in-frame clones and lacks some. Its listing shows roughly 35,000 clones. Material: blood buffy coat. The receptors stem from a woman aged 18-69 years with a cervical HPV16 infection that either progressed to CIN3+ or cleared (not recorded which).

A remark on this clone: The missing CDR3 end, 3 residues past where the read stops, is filled in from the germline J gene. This chain connects TRBV7-2 to TRBJ2-7; weak D call: TRBD2 (5 bases). The CDR3 extends over 14 amino acids. CDR1 SGHTA and CDR2 FQGNSA come from the germline V gene. V lost 3 bases, J lost 2 bases, and 11 bases lay in between. This CDR3 reads CASSLFTGTYEQYF. CDR3 bases read: TGTGCCAGCAGCTTGTTTACGGGGACCTACGAG.

Remarks on this clone: The read ends 3 residues before the CDR3 terminus; that terminus is restored from the germline J gene. The chain employs TRBV5-1 and TRBJ2-2, with 10 bases aligning to TRBD1. The CDR3 covers 17 residues. Germline trimming cut 0 bases from V and 4 bases from J; bases unmatched to any gene: 6. CDR1 and CDR2 from the germline V gene are SGHRS and YFSETQ. CDR3 bases read: TGCGCCAGCAGCTTGGTAGGACAGGGGGTATCCACCGGGGAG. Translated: CASSLVGQGVSTGE. The whole CDR3 region reads CASSLVGQGVSTGELFF.

To note about this clone: A read error may produce the germline difference seen at one junction end. The CDR3 goes on 3 residues after the read ends, and that part is filled in from the germline J gene. This sequence joins TRBV19 and TRBJ2-7; 9 bases fit TRBD1. Germline V lookup: CDR1 LNHDA, CDR2 SQIVND (reference sequence). This CDR3 is 15 amino acids long. This chain's CDR3 is CVSSISGTGSYEQYF. CDR3 DNA, as far as it was read: TGTGTCAGTAGTATTTCCGGGACAGGGTCCTACGAG.

Remarks on this clone: From the germline J gene comes the end of the CDR3, since the read stops 3 residues before it. The chain uses TRBV19 and TRBJ1-2; D is uncertain. The CDR3 sequence is 12 residues long. Trimming pared 7 bases from V and 5 bases from J, leaving 11 bases between. Germline V lookup: CDR1 LNHDA, CDR2 SQIVND (reference sequence). The CDR3 spells CASIGDEYGYTF. The DNA read from the CDR3 is TGTGCCAGTATCGGGGATGAGTATGGC.

In the case of this clone: Coverage ceases 3 residues before the CDR3 finishes, and the germline J gene fills in the end. This sequence joins TRBV7-6 and TRBJ1-5; D is unresolved. With 4 bases removed from V and 0 bases from J, the gap between germline ends came to 4 bases. This CDR3 spans 13 amino acids. The germline V gene encodes CDR1 SGHVS and CDR2 FNYEAQ. The CDR3 loop reads CASSSYSNQPQHF. The sequenced part of the CDR3 DNA is TGTGCCAGCAGCTCCTATAGCAATCAGCCC.

With respect to this clone: The sequence runs out 3 residues before the end of the CDR3; the remainder is reconstructed from the germline J gene. V usage is TRBV5-1 and J usage is TRBJ1-4; 7 nucleotides match TRBD1. The V and J ends lost 4 bases and 10 bases, in that order; junction bases with no gene match: 7. The CDR3 consists of 13 residues. Per germline, CDR1 SGHRS and CDR2 YFSETQ. The CDR3 protein is CASSRRQGVKLFF. CDR3 DNA (partial): TGCGCCAGCAGCCGGAGACAGGGTGTAAAA.

To note about this clone: The read ends 3 residues shy of where the CDR3 ends; the end is completed using the germline J gene. Other DNA sequences from this sample encode an identical CDR3 as well. This rearrangement joins TRBV5-1 to TRBJ1-3, with 10 bases lining up with TRBD1. The CDR3 contains 16 residues. The germline gives CDR1 SGHRS, CDR2 YFSETQ. J was trimmed by 3 bases and V by 4 bases; bases with no gene match: 7. The CDR3 protein is CASSTGQGDNGNTIYF. The CDR3 bases that were read are TGCGCCAGCAGCACCGGACAGGGGGATAATGGAAACACC.

In the case of this clone: From the germline J gene comes the end of the CDR3, since the read stops 3 residues before it. The rearrangement joins TRBV20-1 to TRBJ2-7, with 7 positions matching TRBD1. This CDR3 spans 14 amino acids. Per germline, CDR1 DFQATT and CDR2 SNEGSKA (reference sequence). Trimming cost V 6 bases and J 2 bases; bases outside gene matches: 10. The sequenced part of the CDR3 DNA is TGCAGTGCCAACCGGGACAGAACGACCTACGAG. Translation: CSANRDRTTYE. The whole CDR3 sequence reads CSANRDRTTYEQYF.

As to this clone: The read ends 3 residues early relative to the CDR3; the germline J gene fills the gap. This sequence joins TRBV10-1 and TRBJ1-1, with D hard to call. Per germline, CDR1 WNHNN and CDR2 SYGVQD (reference sequence). CDR3 length: 17 amino acids. The V and J ends lost 2 bases and 0 bases respectively, with 16 bases between them. The DNA read from the CDR3 is TGCGCCAGCAGTGAGGGCCCCCGGCAGGCCATGAACACTGAA. Translated: CASSEGPRQAMNTE. The entire CDR3 reads CASSEGPRQAMNTEAFF.

For this clone: The CDR3 is cut off 3 residues early in the read; its end comes from the germline J gene. The V call is TRBV19, the J call TRBJ1-2, with 7 positions matching TRBD1. Germline CDR1 and CDR2: LNHDA and SQIVND (reference sequence). The CDR3 has 16 residues. The V gene end was trimmed by 7 bases and the J gene end by 0 bases; junction bases not matched to a gene: 11. CDR3 residues: CASKKGAAQANYGYTF. Incomplete CDR3 DNA: TGTGCCAGTAAGAAGGGGGCAGCTCAAGCTAACTATGGC.

A word on this clone: The CDR3 extends 3 residues past the end of the read, so its final part is completed from the germline J gene. This chain uses TRBV7-9 with TRBJ1-2, with TRBD1 identical over 7 bases. The CDR3 covers 14 residues. Germline V lookup: CDR1 SEHNR, CDR2 FQNEAQ (reference sequence). CDR3 bases read: TGTGCCAGCAGCCATCCGGGACAGTTTTACGAC. Amino acids: CASSHPGQFYD. The whole CDR3 protein reads CASSHPGQFYDYTF.

Notes on this clone: Read data end 3 residues before the CDR3 end; the end is taken from the germline J gene. The rearrangement uses TRBV23-1 and TRBJ2-1; 7 bases align to TRBD1. TRBV23-1 has ORF status, its function being uncertain. After removal of 6 bases from V and 5 bases from J, the junction contained 4 bases not matched to a gene. This CDR3 region has 13 residues. CDR3 amino acids: CASRIGTDNEQFF. The sequenced CDR3 bases are TGCGCCAGCAGAATAGGGACAGACAATGAG.

Turning to this clone: The read ends 3 residues before the CDR3 terminus; that terminus is restored from the germline J gene. V is TRBV19 and J is TRBJ2-1; D might be TRBD2 (6 bases). CDR1 and CDR2 from the germline V gene are LNHDA and SQIVND (reference sequence). The CDR3 is 16 amino acids. The V gene lost 6 bases and the J gene lost 5 bases, with 20 bases spanning the gap. The CDR3 DNA, read in part, is TGTGCCAGTAGCCCTCTACGGGGGTTCCTCGACAATGAG. Translating it yields CASSPLRGFLDNE. The full CDR3 sequence reads CASSPLRGFLDNEQFF. The whole variable domain, remainder taken from reference TRBV19 and TRBJ2-1, is DGGITQSPKYLFRKEGQNVTLSCEQNLNHDAMYWYRQDPGQGLRLIYYSQIVNDFQKGDIAEGYSVSREKKESFPLTVTSAQKNPTAFYLCASSPLRGFLDNEQFFGPGTRLTVL.

As regards this clone: The CDR3 end falls 3 residues outside the read, so it is completed with the germline J gene. This sequence joins TRBV19 and TRBJ1-2, with a possible D match to TRBD1 (5 bases). This CDR3 comprises 16 residues. Germline V lookup: CDR1 LNHDA, CDR2 SQIVND (reference sequence). Incomplete CDR3 DNA: TGTGCCAGTAGTCCAAGACTAGCGGGGGGATACAATGAC. It is translated as CASSPRLAGGYND. The whole CDR3 sequence is CASSPRLAGGYNDYTF.

A note on this clone: Read coverage stops 3 residues before the CDR3 terminus; the germline J gene supplies the remainder. The chain uses TRBV7-9 and TRBJ1-2, with TRBD1 matching over 9 bases. CDR3 length equals 15 residues. CDR1 SEHNR and CDR2 FQNEAQ come from the germline V gene (reference sequence). The covered CDR3 bases are TGTGCCAGCAGCTTAGCAGAAGGACAGGGGTACGAC. This gives the protein CASSLAEGQGYD. The complete CDR3 protein is CASSLAEGQGYDYTF.

Worth noting for this clone: The CDR3 end is not reached by the read, which stops 3 residues before it; the germline J gene fills it in. The chain links TRBV7-9 to TRBJ2-2, with D unclear. The V gene's germline CDR1 is SEHNR and CDR2 FQNEAQ (reference sequence). The CDR3 is 13 amino acids. Between the trimmed V and J ends, which lost 3 bases and 3 bases, there was a span of 5 bases. The DNA read from the CDR3 is TGTGCCAGCAGCTTTGGGCACACCGGGGAG. Its protein is CASSFGHTGE. The full CDR3 is CASSFGHTGELFF.

Details on this clone: The sequenced fragment ends 3 residues before the CDR3 boundary, so the rest is inferred from the germline J gene. The J gene is TRBJ2-3, the V gene TRBV18; 13 bases agree with TRBD2. CDR1 is KGHSH and CDR2 is LQKENI in the germline V gene. CDR3 length: 17 amino acids. The V gene end was trimmed by 3 bases and the J gene end by 0 bases; junction bases not matched to a gene: 3. CDR3 bases read: TGTGCCAGCTCACCCGGGACTAGCGGGGTTAGCACAGATACG. Protein sequence: CASSPGTSGVSTDT. The entire CDR3 is CASSPGTSGVSTDTQYF.

Judged by frequency, this clone is medium-sized. From the germline J gene comes the end of the CDR3, since the read stops 3 residues before it. Other nucleotide sequences in the sample specify the same CDR3. The rearrangement uses TRBV18 and TRBJ2-2; D gene ambiguous. CDR1 and CDR2 (germline): KGHSH, LQKENI. The CDR3 length is 17 residues. V was trimmed by 0 bases and J by 0 bases, leaving 11 bases between them. The CDR3 protein is CASSPPSGSPNTGELFF. CDR3 bases read: TGTGCCAGCTCACCACCCTCGGGTTCCCCGAACACCGGGGAG.

As to this clone: The DNA ends 3 residues before the CDR3 does, and the rest of the CDR3 is filled in from the germline J gene. The J gene is TRBJ1-2, the V gene TRBV5-6; TRBD1 might be the D (6 bases). Germline V gene sequence: CDR1 SGHDT, CDR2 YYEEEE. V was cut by 4 bases and J by 6 bases, with 13 bases left in between. This CDR3 has 13 amino acids. The sequenced CDR3 bases are TGTGCCAGCAGCCCACAGGGCGCCGATGGC. It translates to CASSPQGADG. The whole CDR3 sequence reads CASSPQGADGYTF.

CDR3 in amino acids: CASSPRAPGQSSNEQFF. CDR3 DNA, as far as it was read: TGTGCCAGCTCACCACGGGCGCCGGGACAAAGTAGCAATGAG. This sequence joins TRBV18 and TRBJ2-1; a possible D gene is TRBD1 (6 bases). The CDR3 is cut off 3 residues early in the read; its end comes from the germline J gene. CDR3 length equals 17 residues. V was pared by 1 base and J by 6 bases, with 19 bases between. The V gene's germline CDR1 is KGHSH and CDR2 LQKENI. Filled out from reference TRBV18 and TRBJ2-1, the complete variable domain reads NAGVMQNPRHLVRRRGQEARLRCSPMKGHSHVYWYRQLPEEGLKFMVYLQKENIIDESGMPKERFSAEFPKEGPSILRIQQVVRGDSAAYFCASSPRAPGQSSNEQFFGPGTRLTVL.

On this clone itself: The read halts 3 residues ahead of the CDR3 end, with the missing end drawn from the germline J gene. This chain connects TRBV7-2 to TRBJ2-7; 10 bases align to TRBD2. Germline V gives CDR1 SGHTA, CDR2 FQGNSA. The CDR3 spans 15 residues. Trimming took 3 bases from V and 0 from J; bases not matched to a gene: 2. The CDR3 region is CASSFTSGDSYEQYF. CDR3 bases read: TGTGCCAGCAGCTTTACTAGCGGGGACTCCTACGAG.

About this clone itself: Read coverage stops 3 residues before the CDR3 terminus; the germline J gene supplies the remainder. The chain recombines TRBV5-6 with TRBJ2-2; D perhaps matches TRBD2 (6 bases). Germline V lookup: CDR1 SGHDT, CDR2 YYEEEE. This CDR3 is built from 15 residues. The CDR3 is CASSLAGVGDEKLFF. Partial CDR3 DNA: TGTGCCAGCAGCTTGGCGGGGGTCGGGGATGAAAAG.

Notes on this clone: The read comes to an end 3 residues before the CDR3 does, leaving the germline J gene to fill in the end. The chain employs TRBV5-6 and TRBJ1-2; a possible D gene is TRBD1 (6 bases). Trimming left V 5 bases short and J 7 bases short, with 21 bases between. Germline V gene sequence: CDR1 SGHDT, CDR2 YYEEEE. The CDR3 spans 15 residues. The sequenced CDR3 bases are TGTGCCAGCAGTACCGGGACATCGAAAACTGGTGGC. Translated, it gives CASSTGTSKTGG. The entire CDR3 is CASSTGTSKTGGYTF.

As to this clone: The read halts 3 residues ahead of the CDR3 end, with the missing end drawn from the germline J gene. This chain links TRBV7-8 with TRBJ1-5; no clear D. Germline assignment: CDR1 SGHVS and CDR2 FQNEAQ. Trimming removed 1 base from V and 5 bases from J, with 9 bases in between. This CDR3 spans 14 amino acids. Incomplete CDR3 DNA: TGTGCCAGCAGCTTAGTGGCAGGCGATCAGCCC. This sequence encodes CASSLVAGDQP. From start to end, the CDR3 is CASSLVAGDQPQHF.

With regard to this clone: The sequenced fragment ends 3 residues before the CDR3 boundary, so the rest is inferred from the germline J gene. V usage is TRBV14 and J usage is TRBJ2-7; a possible D gene is TRBD2 (6 bases). Germline values: CDR1 SGHDN, CDR2 FVKESK. CDR3 length equals 16 residues. Trimming shortened V by 0 bases and J by 6 bases, and 18 bases separated the two germline ends. CDR3: CASSQDYGGVTVEQYF. Incomplete CDR3 DNA: TGTGCCAGCAGCCAAGATTACGGGGGAGTCACGGTCGAG.

As regards this clone: The read ends 3 residues shy of where the CDR3 ends; the end is completed using the germline J gene. The chain couples TRBV7-2 to TRBJ2-2, with a weak D call TRBD1 (5 bases). Per germline, CDR1 SGHTA and CDR2 FQGNSA. The CDR3 totals 15 residues. The CDR3 DNA, read in part, is TGTGCCAGCAGCTTAGGGGGCGGAGAAGAAGAAAAG. Translating it yields CASSLGGGEEEK. In full, the CDR3 is CASSLGGGEEEKLFF. The full variable domain, rest sourced from reference TRBV7-2 and TRBJ2-2, is GAGVSQSPSNKVTEKGKDVELRCDPISGHTALYWYRQSLGQGLEFLIYFQGNSAPDKSGLPSDRFSAERTGGSVSTLTIQRTQQEDSAVYLCASSLGGGEEEKLFFGEGSRLTVL.

In the case of this clone: The CDR3 end falls 3 residues outside the read, so it is completed with the germline J gene. The sample has other DNA sequences that encode this CDR3 too. The V gene is TRBV19, the J gene TRBJ2-7; D gene unclear. CDR3 size: 13 residues. Germline V lookup: CDR1 LNHDA, CDR2 SQIVND (reference sequence). V shed 3 bases and J shed 5 bases, with 11 bases lying between them. The covered CDR3 bases are TGTGCCAGTAGTATGCGGCCCCGGGACGAG. Protein sequence: CASSMRPRDE. The entire CDR3 protein is CASSMRPRDEQYF. The whole variable domain, filled in from reference TRBV19 and TRBJ2-7, reads DGGITQSPKYLFRKEGQNVTLSCEQNLNHDAMYWYRQDPGQGLRLIYYSQIVNDFQKGDIAEGYSVSREKKESFPLTVTSAQKNPTAFYLCASSMRPRDEQYFGPGTRLTVT.

Of note for this clone: The CDR3 goes on 3 residues after the read ends, and that part is filled in from the germline J gene. The chain recombines TRBV11-2 with TRBJ2-7; weak D call: TRBD1 (5 bases). CDR1 and CDR2 (germline): SGHAT, FQNNGV. Trimming left V 2 bases short and J 3 bases short, with 5 bases between. The CDR3 runs 12 residues. The CDR3: CASSLQGYEQYF. Partial CDR3 DNA: TGTGCCAGCAGCTTACAGGGCTACGAG.

Points on this clone: The read ends 3 residues early relative to the CDR3; the germline J gene fills the gap. The rearrangement uses TRBV11-3 and TRBJ1-3, with a tentative D call TRBD1 (5 bases). V lost 8 bases, J lost 4 bases, and 18 bases lay in between. This CDR3 is built from 15 residues. Germline CDR1 is SGHNT and CDR2 is YENEEA. CDR3 DNA (partial): TGTGCCAGCTTTGGGGAAGGGGCGGCAGGAAACACC. This codes for CASFGEGAAGNT. Given in full, the CDR3 is CASFGEGAAGNTIYF.

Of note for this clone: The CDR3 end is not reached by the read, which stops 3 residues before it; the germline J gene fills it in. The rearrangement links TRBV12-3 or TRBV12-4 to TRBJ2-3; the match to TRBD2 covers 8 bases. V lost 8 bases and J lost 2; bases outside the gene matches: 12. CDR3 length: 16 residues. CDR3 sequence: CASCPLAGPNTDTQYF. The CDR3 bases that were read are TGTGCCAGCTGTCCCTTAGCGGGACCGAACACAGATACG.

Concerning this clone itself: Read sequence stops 3 residues before the CDR3 end, and the germline J gene provides the missing end. The V call is TRBV6-1, the J call TRBJ2-3; D unclear. Per germline, CDR1 MNHNS and CDR2 SASEGT. The CDR3 length is 16 residues. The sequenced part of the CDR3 DNA is TGTGCCAGCAGTGAAGTCTACCTTAATAGCAATCAGCCG. Amino acid sequence: CASSEVYLNSNQP. The full CDR3 protein reads CASSEVYLNSNQPQYF.

Comment on this clone: The read comes to an end 3 residues before the CDR3 does, leaving the germline J gene to fill in the end. The chain employs TRBV2 and TRBJ1-4; perhaps TRBD1 as D (6 bases). Trimming removed 6 bases from V and 5 bases from J, with 25 bases in between. The length of the CDR3 is 18 residues. Germline assignment: CDR1 SNHLY and CDR2 FYNNEI. The sequenced CDR3 bases are TGTGCCAGCAGCGACCCGGGGTTGGGGTGGGGGACAAATGAAAAA. Its protein product is CASSDPGLGWGTNEK. The entire CDR3 is CASSDPGLGWGTNEKLFF.